This TCR beta chain appears in the sequencing data of a study of shared clonotypes between healthy human individuals. Study-wide points: Shared clonotypes: roughly 4.5% naive CD4, under 4% naive CD8, 2.3% memory CD4, approximately 0.4% memory CD8.

Naivety among CD8 cells was defined by CD45RO negativity and positive CCR7 selection, thereby excluding terminally differentiated effector memory CD45RA+ cells. Of note for this clone: Its antigen is as yet unknown.

CDR3 size: 15 residues. The germline V and J ends were trimmed by 4 bases and 4 bases, with 16 bases remaining between them. Germline V gene lookup returns CDR1 SGHDT and CDR2 YYEEEE. Deep level was the assay's run setting. TCRdb keeps only in-frame clones here, not all; method: immunoSEQ multiplex PCR. This sample carries 2 million to 2.5 million clones, approximately 94% of them seen once, and the ten largest clones take more than 0.95%. The chain joins TRBV5-6 to TRBJ2-3, with a tentative D call TRBD2 (6 bases). Sequenced input: naive CD8+ T cells sorted from blood. The receptor's source is a man younger than 35 in good health. This CDR3 reads CASSTGTGVPDTQYF. The CDR3 DNA reads TGTGCCAGCAGCACCGGGACTGGGGTCCCAGATACGCAGTATTTT.